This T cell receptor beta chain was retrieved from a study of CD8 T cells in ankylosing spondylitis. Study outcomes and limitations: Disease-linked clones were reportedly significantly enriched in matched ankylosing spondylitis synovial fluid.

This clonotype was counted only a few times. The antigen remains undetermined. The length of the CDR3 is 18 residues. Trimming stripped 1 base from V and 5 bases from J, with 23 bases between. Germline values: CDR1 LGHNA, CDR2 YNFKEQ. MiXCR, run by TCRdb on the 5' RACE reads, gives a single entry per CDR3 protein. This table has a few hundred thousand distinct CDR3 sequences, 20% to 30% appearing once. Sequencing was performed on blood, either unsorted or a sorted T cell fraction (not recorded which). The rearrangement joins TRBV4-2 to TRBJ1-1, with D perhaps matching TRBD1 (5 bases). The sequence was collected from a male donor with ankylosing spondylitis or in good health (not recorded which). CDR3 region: CASSQAQTGRGDGTEAFF. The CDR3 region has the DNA TGTGCCAGCAGCCAAGCGCAAACAGGTAGGGGCGATGGGACTGAAGCTTTCTTT.